This T cell receptor (beta chain) was sequenced in a study of identifying expanded T cells in peripheral blood (dated by TCRdb to the late 2010s). In terms of the full investigation: Technical replicates were generated by sequencing separate aliquots of the same genomic DNA pool, and four replicates were compared pairwise. Overall results and qualifications from the work: Variance in clone template counts between two-week samples significantly increased with total template count across all healthy donors. The authors expected that biological variance in healthy repertoires might rise further over much longer intervals, such as months to years. Across all healthy-donor time intervals, the beta-binomial model significantly cut both the number of clones called differentially abundant and the false-positive rate. Approximately 1.2 differentially abundant clones were flagged by the binomial model between technical replicates, whereas about 15 and 19 were flagged over about two weeks and four weeks, respectively.

No immune events, such as infections, were documented for the healthy donors during the collection period. Blood repertoires from healthy donors were used as a training cohort for calibrating time-dependent variance in a beta-binomial model of differential abundance of T-cell clones. The training cohort comprised approximately ten healthy donors, 3 female and 7 male. The donors were between roughly 25 and 70 years old, with an average age of roughly 40 years. Whole blood from each healthy donor was obtained from a commercial supplier and was collected at three time points around two weeks apart. For immunosequencing, genomic DNA was extracted from unsorted whole blood. From cysteine to phenylalanine, the CDR3 is 13 amino acids long. The DNA shown is the 39-base CDR3, in frame from base 1. The CDR1 and CDR2 encoded by the germline V gene are ENHRY and SYGVKD. V is cut by 1 base and J by 2 bases, and the space between the germline ends is 5 bases.

Concerning this clone itself: Its recognized antigen is unknown. No clone much larger than this one lies a single base away; base qualities are absent.

The immunoSEQ Assay, which uses bias-controlled multiplex PCR amplification of genomic DNA, was used to profile TCRbeta CDR3 regions. The study's processing was this. To quantify the absolute abundance of each unique TCRbeta CDR3 region, the sequences were collapsed and filtered. Two models were used to test differential abundance: a binomial model (Fisher-equivalent) and a beta-binomial model that adds time-dependent variance fitted from healthy donors. Clones with fewer than 5 combined templates were removed, and a clone was called differentially abundant if the clone's Benjamini-Hochberg FDR was below 0.01. Using the form v = (b*log(k)+a)^2, the beta-binomial variance was modeled as a function of the total template count across the two samples. This immuneACCESS table, as held by TCRdb, lists in-frame sequences with V and J called but not all clones. Of the missing ones, under half trace to an unresolved V gene in checked studies; the others have no known cause. That table supplies the V and J calls and clone size; D and trimming were determined from the DNA. Here the sample has around 100,000 clones; 80% to 90% occur a single time. The leading ten clones occupy roughly 6% of the sample.

The TCR comes from a person between 18 and 75 years old in good health. Recombination linked TRBV10-3 to TRBJ2-5; no D gene can be assigned with confidence. The sample consisted of blood. CDR3 loop: CAISEFGQETQYF. The DNA reads as follows: TGTGCCATCAGTGAGTTCGGACAAGAGACCCAGTACTTC.